This T cell receptor (beta chain) was found in a study of cytotoxic CD8 clonotypes in ibrutinib-treated CLL. Clones were sequenced by immunoSEQ multiplex PCR, and TCRdb holds only the in-frame ones, with some missing. This table has some 200,000 clones, about four fifths appearing once. CDR3 length: 14 residues. Between the trimmed V and J ends, which lost 6 bases and 0 bases, there was a span of 9 bases. Germline V gives CDR1 LNHDA, CDR2 SQIVND (reference sequence). The chain recombines TRBV19 with TRBJ2-1; D gene unclear. The sequence derives from a human donor with chronic lymphocytic leukemia. The source material was PBMCs, sampled after 12 months of ibrutinib treatment. The CDR3 here is CASRPISSYNEQFF. The CDR3, as DNA: TGTGCCAGTAGGCCGATTAGCTCCTACAATGAGCAGTTCTTC.